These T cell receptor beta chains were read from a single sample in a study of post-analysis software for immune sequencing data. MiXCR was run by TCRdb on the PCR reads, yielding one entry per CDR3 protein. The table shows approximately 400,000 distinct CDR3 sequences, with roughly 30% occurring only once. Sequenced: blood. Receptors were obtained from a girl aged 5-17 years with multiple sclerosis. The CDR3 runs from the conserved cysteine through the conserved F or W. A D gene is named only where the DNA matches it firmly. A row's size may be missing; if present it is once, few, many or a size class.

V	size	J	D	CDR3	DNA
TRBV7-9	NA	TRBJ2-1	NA	CASRSGERGAYNEQFF	TGTGCCAGCAGATCCGGAGAGAGGGGGGCCTACAATGAGCAGTTCTTC
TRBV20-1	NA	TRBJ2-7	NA	CSARIESEQYF	TGCAGTGCTAGAATCGAGAGCGAGCAGTACTTC
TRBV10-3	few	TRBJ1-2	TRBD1	CAISGDRGINGYTF	TGTGCCATCAGTGGGGACAGGGGGATAAATGGCTACACCTTC
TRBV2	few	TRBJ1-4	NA	CASRDPGSLNEKLFF	TGTGCCAGCAGGGACCCGGGCTCCCTTAATGAAAAACTGTTTTTT
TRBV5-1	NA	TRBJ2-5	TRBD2	CASSPGLAGSQETQYF	TGCGCCAGCAGCCCGGGACTAGCGGGGAGCCAAGAGACCCAGTACTTC
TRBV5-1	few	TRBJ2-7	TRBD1	CASSLDGDSLYEQYF	TGCGCCAGCAGCTTGGACGGGGACAGCCTATACGAGCAGTACTTC
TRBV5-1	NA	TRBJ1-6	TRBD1	CASSTRDRGYNSPLHF	TGCGCCAGCAGCACCCGGGACAGGGGGTATAATTCACCCCTCCACTTT
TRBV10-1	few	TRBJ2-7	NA	CASSGRSYEQYF	TGCGCCAGCAGTGGTAGGTCTTACGAGCAGTACTTC
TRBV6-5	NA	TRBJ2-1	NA	CASSCSMGPPNEQFF	TGTGCCAGCAGTTGCTCGATGGGTCCCCCCAATGAGCAGTTCTTC
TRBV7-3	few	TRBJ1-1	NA	CASSPIVPGPTTEAFF	TGTGCCAGCAGCCCAATCGTCCCGGGACCCACAACTGAAGCTTTCTTT
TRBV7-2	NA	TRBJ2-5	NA	CASSLLYGGQYF	TGTGCCAGCAGCCTCCTTTACGGGGGACAGTACTTC
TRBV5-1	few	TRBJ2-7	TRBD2	CASSLALASGTSYEQYF	TGCGCCAGCAGCTTGGCCCTAGCTAGCGGGACCTCCTACGAGCAGTACTTC
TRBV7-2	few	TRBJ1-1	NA	CASSSDSDDTEAFF	TGTGCCAGCAGCTCCGACAGTGATGACACTGAAGCTTTCTTT
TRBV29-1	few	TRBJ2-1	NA	CSVEWWDTYNEQFF	TGCAGCGTTGAGTGGTGGGACACGTACAATGAGCAGTTCTTC
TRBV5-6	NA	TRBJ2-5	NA	CASSLRVAKTQYF	TGTGCCAGCAGCTTGAGGGTGGCGAAGACCCAGTACTTC
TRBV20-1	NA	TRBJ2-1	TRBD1	CSAREGQGVNEQFF	TGCAGTGCTAGAGAAGGACAGGGGGTAAATGAGCAGTTCTTC
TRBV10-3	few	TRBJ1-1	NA	CAISGQVGGRNTEAFF	TGTGCCATCAGTGGGCAGGTTGGGGGTAGAAACACTGAAGCTTTCTTT
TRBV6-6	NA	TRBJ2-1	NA	CASTLRGSDNEQFF	TGTGCCAGCACCCTACGGGGAAGCGACAATGAGCAGTTCTTC
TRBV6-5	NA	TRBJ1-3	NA	CASSYGGAGNTIYF	TGTGCCAGCAGTTACGGCGGGGCTGGAAACACCATATATTTT
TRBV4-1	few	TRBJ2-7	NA	CASSQDRTLTYEQYF	TGCGCCAGCAGCCAAGATAGGACCCTAACCTACGAGCAGTACTTC
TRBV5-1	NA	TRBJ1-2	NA	CASSPRQNSYSYGYTF	TGCGCCAGCAGCCCCCGCCAGAACAGCTATAGCTATGGCTACACCTTC
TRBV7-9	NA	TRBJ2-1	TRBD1	CASSQFRDRSIYEQFF	TGTGCCAGCAGTCAGTTTCGGGACAGGTCGATTTATGAGCAGTTCTTC
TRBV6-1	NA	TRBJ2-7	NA	CASSENRRNEQYF	TGTGCCAGCAGTGAAAACAGGCGGAACGAGCAGTACTTC
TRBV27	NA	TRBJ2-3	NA	CASSPRFGLASFTQYF	TGTGCCAGCAGTCCCCGGTTTGGGCTAGCGAGTTTCACGCAGTATTTT
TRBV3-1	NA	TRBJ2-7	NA	CASSQGRVSYNEQYF	TGTGCCAGCAGCCAAGGGCGGGTTTCCTACAATGAGCAGTACTTC
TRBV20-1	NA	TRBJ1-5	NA	CSARGQARQPQHF	TGCAGTGCTAGAGGACAAGCCCGTCAGCCCCAGCATTTT
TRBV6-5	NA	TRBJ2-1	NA	CASSYTGGGEQFF	TGTGCCAGCAGTTACACAGGAGGGGGTGAGCAGTTCTTC
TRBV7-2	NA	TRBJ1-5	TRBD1	CASSPGTATDSNQPQHF	TGTGCCAGCAGCCCTGGGACAGCGACTGATAGCAATCAGCCCCAGCATTTT
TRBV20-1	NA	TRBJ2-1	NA	CSARSLKDYNEQFF	TGCAGTGCTAGGTCACTCAAGGACTACAATGAGCAGTTCTTC
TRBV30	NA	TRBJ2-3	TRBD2	CAWSEAGADTQYF	TGTGCCTGGAGTGAAGCGGGGGCAGATACGCAGTATTTT
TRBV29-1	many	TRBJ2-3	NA	CSVKTSGSTDTQYF	TGCAGCGTGAAGACTAGTGGGAGCACAGATACGCAGTATTTT
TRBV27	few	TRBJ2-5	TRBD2	CASSHLRQGLGYQETQYF	TGTGCCAGCAGCCATCTTCGGCAGGGACTAGGGTACCAAGAGACCCAGTACTTC
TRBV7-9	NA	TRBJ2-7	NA	CASSLTRDAYEQYF	TGTGCCAGCAGCTTGACAAGGGACGCCTACGAGCAGTACTTC
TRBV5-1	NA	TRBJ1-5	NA	CASSPGPSVDQPQHF	TGCGCCAGCAGCCCGGGCCCCAGCGTAGATCAGCCCCAGCATTTT
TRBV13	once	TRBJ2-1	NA	CASSFQISRDNEQFF	TGTGCCAGCAGCTTTCAAATCAGCCGGGACAATGAGCAGTTCTTC
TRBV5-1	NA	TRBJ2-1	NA	CASGQSSYNEQFF	TGCGCCAGCGGACAGAGCTCCTACAATGAGCAGTTCTTC
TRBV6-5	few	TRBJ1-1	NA	CASKVNTEAFF	TGTGCCAGCAAGGTGAACACTGAAGCTTTCTTT
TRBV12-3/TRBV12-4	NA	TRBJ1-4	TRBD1	CASRQGGGEKLFF	TGTGCCAGCAGGCAGGGGGGTGGTGAAAAACTGTTTTTT
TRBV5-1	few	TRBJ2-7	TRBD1	CASSRQPQGETYEQYF	TGCGCCAGCAGCAGACAGCCACAGGGGGAAACCTACGAGCAGTACTTC
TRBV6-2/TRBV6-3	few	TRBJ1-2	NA	CASSGPNYGYTF	TGTGCCAGCAGCGGACCCAACTATGGCTACACCTTC
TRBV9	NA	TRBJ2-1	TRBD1	CASSSRTGPPYNEQFF	TGTGCCAGCAGCTCCCGGACAGGGCCCCCGTACAATGAGCAGTTCTTC
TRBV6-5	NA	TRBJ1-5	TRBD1	CASSPQGAGGYSNQPQHF	TGTGCCAGCAGTCCCCAGGGGGCTGGGGGTTATAGCAATCAGCCCCAGCATTTT
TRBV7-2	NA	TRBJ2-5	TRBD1	CASSLEPGGVLYF	TGTGCCAGCAGCTTAGAGCCAGGGGGCGTATTGTACTTC
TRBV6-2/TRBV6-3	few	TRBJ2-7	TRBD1	CASSPRDRLYEQYF	TGTGCCAGCAGCCCCCGGGACAGACTCTACGAGCAGTACTTC
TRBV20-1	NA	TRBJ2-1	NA	CSASVGDNEQFF	TGCAGTGCTAGTGTCGGAGACAATGAGCAGTTCTTC
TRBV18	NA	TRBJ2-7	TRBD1	CASSPSDRSYEQYF	TGTGCCAGCTCACCCTCGGACAGGTCCTACGAGCAGTACTTC
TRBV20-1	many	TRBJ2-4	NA	CSAGNPGSQDIQYF	TGCAGTGCTGGTAATCCGGGATCACAGGACATTCAGTACTTC
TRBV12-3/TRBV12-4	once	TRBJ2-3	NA	CASTGQKYTDTQYF	TGTGCCAGCACAGGACAGAAGTACACAGATACGCAGTATTTT
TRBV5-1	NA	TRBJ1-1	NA	CASSLDLQSNTEAFF	TGCGCCAGCAGCTTGGATTTACAGTCGAACACTGAAGCTTTCTTT
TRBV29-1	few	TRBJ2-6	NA	CSSRRAGANVLTF	TGCAGTTCTAGGAGGGCTGGGGCCAACGTCCTGACTTTC
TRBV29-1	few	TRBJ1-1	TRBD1	CSVRQGGGNTEAFF	TGCAGCGTACGACAGGGAGGAGGTAACACTGAAGCTTTCTTT
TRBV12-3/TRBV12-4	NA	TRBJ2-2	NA	CASSSTGEGLAGELFF	TGTGCCAGCAGTTCTACAGGAGAGGGACTGGCCGGGGAGCTGTTTTTT
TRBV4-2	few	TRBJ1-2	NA	CASSPGRGKGRDYGYTF	TGTGCCAGCAGCCCGGGACGAGGGAAAGGTCGGGACTATGGCTACACCTTC
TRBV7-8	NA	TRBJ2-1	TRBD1	CASSLRTGESYNEQFF	TGTGCCAGCAGCCTCAGGACAGGGGAGTCCTACAATGAGCAGTTCTTC
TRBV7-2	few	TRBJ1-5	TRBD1	CASSLDIGGREPQHF	TGTGCCAGCAGCTTAGATATAGGGGGCCGGGAGCCCCAGCATTTT
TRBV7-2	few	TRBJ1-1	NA	CASSFVGMNTEAFF	TGTGCCAGCAGCTTCGTAGGGATGAACACTGAAGCTTTCTTT
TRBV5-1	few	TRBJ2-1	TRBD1	CASSPGTGGFEQFF	TGCGCCAGCAGTCCGGGGACAGGGGGCTTTGAGCAGTTCTTC
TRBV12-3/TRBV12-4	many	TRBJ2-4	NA	CASSFWDGPKNIQYF	TGTGCCAGCAGTTTTTGGGACGGTCCCAAAAACATTCAGTACTTC
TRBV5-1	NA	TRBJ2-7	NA	CASSSNTGSREQYF	TGCGCCAGCAGCTCCAATACAGGGTCTAGGGAGCAGTACTTC
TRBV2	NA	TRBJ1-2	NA	CASSRGWTVISNYGYTF	TGTGCCAGCAGTCGCGGCTGGACAGTGATTTCTAACTATGGCTACACCTTC